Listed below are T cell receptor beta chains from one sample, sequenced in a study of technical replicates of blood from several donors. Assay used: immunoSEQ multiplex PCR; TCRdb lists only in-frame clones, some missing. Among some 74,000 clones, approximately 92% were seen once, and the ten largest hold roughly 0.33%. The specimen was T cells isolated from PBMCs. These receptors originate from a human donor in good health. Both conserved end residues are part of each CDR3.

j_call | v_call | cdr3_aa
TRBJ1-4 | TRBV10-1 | CASSEGGGRDEKLFF
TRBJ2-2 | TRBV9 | CASSVGTSGANTGELFF
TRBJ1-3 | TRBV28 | CASSEPGQGFGNTIYF
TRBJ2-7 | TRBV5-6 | CASSLRSGRSHEQYF
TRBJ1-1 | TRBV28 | CASSETQGGTEAFF
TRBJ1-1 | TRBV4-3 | CASSQTPRGNTEAFF
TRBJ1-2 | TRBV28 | CAAHQAWGYTF
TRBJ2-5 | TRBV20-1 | CSVNRGETQYF
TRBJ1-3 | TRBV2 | CASSMGQGSGNTIYF
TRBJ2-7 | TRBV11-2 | CASSPDPSGSSYEQYF
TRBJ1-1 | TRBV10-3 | CAIKGRGTEAFF
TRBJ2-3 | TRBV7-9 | CASRPLEGTSTDTQYF
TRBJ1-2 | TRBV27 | CASSLPGGADGYTF
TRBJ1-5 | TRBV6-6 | CASSYSREPQHF
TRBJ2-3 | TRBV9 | CASSVTGGLSTDTQYF
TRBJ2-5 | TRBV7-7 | CASSLKALQTQYF
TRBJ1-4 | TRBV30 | CAWTQGPLGEKLFF
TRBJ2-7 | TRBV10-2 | CASSGGVGNEQYF
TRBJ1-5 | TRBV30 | CAWSLGEDSNQPQHF
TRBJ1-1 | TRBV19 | CASSTLPRVPEAFF
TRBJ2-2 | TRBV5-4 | CASSFRTGELFF
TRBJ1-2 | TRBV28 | CATIQGSYGYTF
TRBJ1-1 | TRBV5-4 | CASSSQGVNTEAFF
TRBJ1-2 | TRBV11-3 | CASILRVKNYGYTF
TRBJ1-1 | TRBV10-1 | CASSATGAPVEAFF
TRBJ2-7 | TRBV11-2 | CASSSTGHEQYF
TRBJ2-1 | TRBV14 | CASSPQRGHNEQFF
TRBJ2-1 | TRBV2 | CASSEEKRDQFF
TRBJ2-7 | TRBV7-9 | CASSSDSPYEQYF
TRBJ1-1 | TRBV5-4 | CASSFGQTDTEAFF
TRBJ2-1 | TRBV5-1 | CASSLFRYSYNEQFF
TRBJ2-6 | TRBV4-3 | CASSQDGSSGANVLTF
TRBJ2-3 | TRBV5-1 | CATRREGRADTQYF
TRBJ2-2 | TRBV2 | CASIRESGTGELFF
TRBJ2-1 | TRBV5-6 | CASRSQGGTYNEQFF
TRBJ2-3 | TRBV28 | CASWTSGSGTDTQYF
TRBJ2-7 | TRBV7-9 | CASSLRLRTATYEQYF
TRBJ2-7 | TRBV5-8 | CASSPQVYLQAGTSYEQYF
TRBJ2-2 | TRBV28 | CASSLSLAVAGELFF
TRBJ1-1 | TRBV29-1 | CSVDRKMNTEAFF